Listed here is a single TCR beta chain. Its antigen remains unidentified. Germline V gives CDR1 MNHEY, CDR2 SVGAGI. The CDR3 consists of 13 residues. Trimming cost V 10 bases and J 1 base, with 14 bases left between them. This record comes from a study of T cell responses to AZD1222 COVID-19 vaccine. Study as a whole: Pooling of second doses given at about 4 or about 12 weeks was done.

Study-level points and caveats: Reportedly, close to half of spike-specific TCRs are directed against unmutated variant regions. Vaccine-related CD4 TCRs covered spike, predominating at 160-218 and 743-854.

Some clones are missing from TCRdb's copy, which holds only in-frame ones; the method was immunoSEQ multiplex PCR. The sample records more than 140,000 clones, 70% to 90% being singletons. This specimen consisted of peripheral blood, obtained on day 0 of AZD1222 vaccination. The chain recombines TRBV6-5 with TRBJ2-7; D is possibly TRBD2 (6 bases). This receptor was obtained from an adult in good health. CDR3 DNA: TGTGCCACCACATTTAGCGGATCCTACGAGCAGTACTTC. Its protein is CATTFSGSYEQYF.